This passage covers 17 T cell receptor beta chains from one sample sequenced in a study of CD8+ T cells in alopecia areata. Treatment described: oral pan-JAK inhibitor, 5-10 mg twice daily. The authors extracted RNA and reverse transcribed it into cDNA as the sequencing template. Method: immunoSEQ multiplex PCR; TCRdb's copy keeps in-frame clones and lacks some. Of some 150,000 clones in the sample, approximately 86% are singletons; the top ten hold roughly an eighth. The specimen comprised CD8+ T cells sorted from blood, sampled at week 4, from a patient treated with tofacitinib. These TCRs come from a human donor with alopecia areata.

The chain employs TRBV4-1 and TRBJ1-2; D is uncertain. Per germline, CDR1 MGHRA and CDR2 YSYEKL. V shed 0 bases and J shed 4 bases, with 12 bases lying between them. The CDR3 is 15 amino acids. The DNA of the CDR3 is TGCGCCAGCAGCCAAGAGTCGGGGATAGGCTATGGCTACACCTTC. Encoded protein: CASSQESGIGYGYTF.

The J gene is TRBJ2-3, the V gene TRBV11-2, with D unresolved. CDR1 is SGHAT and CDR2 is FQNNGV in the germline V gene. The V end lost 1 base, the J end lost 2 bases, and 13 bases lay between the germline ends. The CDR3 runs 16 residues. The CDR3 spells CASSLGAWGNTDTQYF. In DNA form, the CDR3 reads TGTGCCAGCAGCTTAGGTGCTTGGGGAAACACAGATACGCAGTATTTT.

The chain carries TRBV6-1 and TRBJ1-4; D perhaps matches TRBD1 (5 bases). The CDR3 is 15 amino acids. In germline, CDR1 is MNHNS, CDR2 SASEGT. The V end was cut by 2 bases, the J end by 8 bases, with 15 bases between. CDR3 sequence reads: CASSELPQGGEKLFF. The CDR3 nucleotides read TGTGCCAGCAGTGAACTTCCCCAGGGCGGCGAAAAACTGTTTTTT.

The V gene is TRBV7-2, the J gene TRBJ1-1; D is unclear. This CDR3 is built from 13 residues. Deletions cut 1 base from V and 5 bases from J, with 8 bases between. Germline V CDR1 and CDR2: SGHTA, FQGNSA. The CDR3 region has the DNA TGTGCCAGCAGCTTAGGTGTATCGACTGAAGCTTTCTTT. Amino acids: CASSLGVSTEAFF.

The V and J genes are TRBV19 and TRBJ2-7; the D gene is possibly TRBD1 (5 bases). The V gene lost 3 bases and the J gene lost 1 base, with 7 bases spanning the gap. The length of the CDR3 is 13 residues. CDR1 and CDR2 from the germline V gene are LNHDA and SQIVND (reference sequence). The CDR3 sequence is CASSIPGSYEQYF. In DNA form, the CDR3 reads TGTGCCAGTAGTATTCCAGGGTCCTACGAGCAGTACTTC.

The J gene is TRBJ1-2, the V gene TRBV5-1; 9 bases align to TRBD1. The V gene end was trimmed by 4 bases and the J gene end by 4 bases; junction bases not matched to a gene: 17. Germline-derived CDR1 and CDR2 are SGHRS and YFSETQ. CDR3 length equals 18 residues. The CDR3 coding sequence is TGCGCCAGCAGCCTATCCTCCGGGACAGGGATTGTGGTCTATGGCTACACCTTC. Residues: CASSLSSGTGIVVYGYTF.

The CDR3 protein is CASSGGENTGELFF. The CDR3, as DNA: TGCGCCAGCAGCGGGGGAGAGAACACCGGGGAGCTGTTTTTT. J is TRBJ2-2 and V is TRBV5-1; the D call may be TRBD1 or TRBD2 (5 bases each). The CDR3 has 14 amino acids. Trimming left V 4 bases short and J 1 base short, with 8 bases between. Germline V gene sequence: CDR1 SGHRS, CDR2 YFSETQ.

This CDR3 reads CASSLGYTPQTYEQYF. CDR3 DNA sequence: TGCGCCAGCAGCTTGGGATACACTCCGCAGACCTACGAGCAGTACTTC. V gene TRBV5-1 combines with J gene TRBJ2-7; D ambiguous. The length of the CDR3 is 16 residues. Germline loops: CDR1 SGHRS, CDR2 YFSETQ. The V gene lost 0 bases and the J gene lost 2 bases, with 15 bases spanning the gap. Full variable domain (rest looked up from reference TRBV5-1 and TRBJ2-7): KAGVTQTPRYLIKTRGQQVTLSCSPISGHRSVSWYQQTPGQGLQFLFEYFSETQRNKGNFPGRFSGRQFSNSRSEMNVSTLELGDSALYLCASSLGYTPQTYEQYFGPGTRLTVT.

This chain connects TRBV11-1 to TRBJ2-7; D is unresolved. The CDR3 spans 13 residues. V was clipped by 1 base and J by 3 bases, with 7 bases between them. Germline CDR1 and CDR2: SGHAT and FQDESV (reference sequence). CDR3 residues: CASSLDRFYEQYF. The CDR3, as DNA: TGTGCCAGCAGCTTAGACAGATTCTACGAGCAGTACTTC.

CDR3 in DNA: TGTGCCAGCAGTTACTCTGATAGCGGCGACTACAATGAGCAGTTCTTC. Protein sequence: CASSYSDSGDYNEQFF. The rearrangement uses TRBV6-5 and TRBJ2-1; D is possibly TRBD2 (6 bases). The CDR3 extends over 16 amino acids. The V and J ends lost 0 bases and 3 bases respectively, with 12 bases between them. CDR1 and CDR2 from the germline V gene are MNHEY and SVGAGI.

A note on this clone: This sample also contains other DNA sequences that code for the same CDR3. V gene TRBV4-2 combines with J gene TRBJ2-7; D may correspond to TRBD1 or TRBD2 (6 bases each). V lost 0 bases and J lost 4, with 13 bases in between. From germline, CDR1 is LGHNA and CDR2 YNFKEQ. CDR3 size: 15 residues. Written as DNA, the CDR3 is TGTGCCAGCAGCCAAGAAGGAAGGGGGAGGTACGAGCAGTACTTC. It translates to CASSQEGRGRYEQYF.

This chain joins TRBV27 and TRBJ2-5; 9 bases are a match to TRBD1. The CDR3 spans 11 residues. The J segment lost 9 bases and the V segment lost 8 bases, leaving 4 bases of the junction unmatched. Germline CDR1 MNHEY, CDR2 SMNVEV (reference sequence). In nucleotides, the CDR3 is TGTGCCAGCGGACAGGGGTTGTCCCAGTACTTC. Residues: CASGQGLSQYF.

The chain uses TRBV5-1 and TRBJ2-1; D is possibly TRBD1 (6 bases). The CDR3 contains 13 residues. Germline V gene sequence: CDR1 SGHRS, CDR2 YFSETQ. The V end lost 4 bases, the J end lost 4 bases, and 9 bases lay between the germline ends. CDR3 nucleotide sequence: TGCGCCAGCAGCGAAGACAGGTACAATGAGCAGTTCTTC. It encodes CASSEDRYNEQFF. Supplemented by reference TRBV5-1 and TRBJ2-1, the full variable domain reads KAGVTQTPRYLIKTRGQQVTLSCSPISGHRSVSWYQQTPGQGLQFLFEYFSETQRNKGNFPGRFSGRQFSNSRSEMNVSTLELGDSALYLCASSEDRYNEQFFGPGTRLTVL.

This clone was seen a single time. The V and J genes are TRBV6-4 and TRBJ2-1, with 12 bases fitting TRBD1. The length of the CDR3 is 17 residues. V lost 5 bases to trimming and J lost 6 bases; unmatched junction nucleotides: 11. Germline lookup yields CDR1 MRHNA and CDR2 SNTAGT. CDR3 nucleotides: TGTGCCAGCAGTAACCCTCCGGGACAGGGGGCGCGCAATGAGCAGTTCTTC. Translated: CASSNPPGQGARNEQFF.

This clone was detected a few times. The CDR3 protein is CAWSSGTGVFDEQYF. Written as DNA, the CDR3 is TGTGCCTGGAGTTCCGGGACAGGGGTATTCGACGAGCAGTACTTC. V gene TRBV30 combines with J gene TRBJ2-7; 10 nucleotides agree with TRBD1. Germline values: CDR1 GTSNPN, CDR2 SVGIG (reference sequence). J gave up 5 bases and V 2 bases, and 9 bases lay outside the gene matches. There are 15 residues in the CDR3.

The V call is TRBV7-9, the J call TRBJ2-7; 9 bases align to TRBD1. Germline lookup yields CDR1 SEHNR and CDR2 FQNEAQ (reference sequence). Trimming removed 3 bases from V and 4 bases from J; junction bases left unmatched: 4. This CDR3 has 14 amino acids. In nucleotides, the CDR3 is TGTGCCAGCAGCTTGTATGACAGGGGGTACGAGCAGTACTTC. Amino acids: CASSLYDRGYEQYF.

This clone came up once. The gene calls are TRBV25-1 and TRBJ2-7; tentative D call: TRBD2 (6 bases). Per germline, CDR1 MGHDK and CDR2 SYGVNS. The CDR3 sequence is 10 residues long. V gave up 11 bases and J gave up 3 bases, with 8 bases separating them. In DNA, the CDR3 is TGTGCCGGCGGGGACTACGAGCAGTACTTC. Protein: CAGGDYEQYF.